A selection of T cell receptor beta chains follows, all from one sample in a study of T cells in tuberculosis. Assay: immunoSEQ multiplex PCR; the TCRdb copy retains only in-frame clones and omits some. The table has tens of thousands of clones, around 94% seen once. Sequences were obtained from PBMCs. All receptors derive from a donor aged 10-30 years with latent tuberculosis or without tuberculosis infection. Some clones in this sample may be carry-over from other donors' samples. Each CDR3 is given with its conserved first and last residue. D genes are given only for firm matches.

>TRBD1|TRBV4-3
CASSQDFRPGGAYEQYF
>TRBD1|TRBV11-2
CASRPLSGQGYGYTF
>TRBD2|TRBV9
CASSARAVGQGGSEQYF
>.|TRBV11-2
CASSRQLGLGYNEQFF
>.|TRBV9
CASSVAGQGSYEQYF
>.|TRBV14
CASSLRQVNYGYTF
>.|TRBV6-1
CASRPFRRSSYEQYF
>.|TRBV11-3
CASSSGVGGAGETQYF
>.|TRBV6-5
CASSRGTEAFF
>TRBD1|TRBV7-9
CASSSGQGLYGYTF